The T cell receptor (beta chain) described here comes from a study of T cells in Graves' hyperthyroidism and ophthalmopathy. Germline CDR1 LNHNV, CDR2 YYDKDF (reference sequence). This CDR3 region has 17 residues. V dropped 0 bases and J dropped 6 bases, with 20 bases sitting between them. The CDR3 regions of TCR beta were amplified from RNA transcripts. Primed by the HTBI set, a first-round RT-PCR was run on the TCR CDR3. TCRdb independently ran MiXCR on the multiplex PCR reads; one entry per CDR3 protein. The top ten clones hold 17% of a sample with a few hundred thousand distinct CDR3 sequences, roughly a sixth of them seen once. Exclusion of patients followed from uncontrolled infection, other autoimmune disease, pregnancy or lactation. This clonotype was detected only a few times. As yet, its antigen is unknown. Findings of the study overall: A model of 13 V-J pairs discriminated ophthalmopathy from stable hyperthyroidism.

The chain couples TRBV15 to TRBJ1-2; D gene ambiguous. Sequencing was carried out using blood. This TCR derives from a woman younger than 30 with Graves' ophthalmopathy. The CDR3 DNA follows: TGTGCCACCAGCAGAGAAGACCCGGGGTCCTCTCCCAATGGCTACACCTTC. It encodes CATSREDPGSSPNGYTF. Full variable domain (outside the CDR3, taken from reference TRBV15 and TRBJ1-2): DAMVIQNPRYQVTQFGKPVTLSCSQTLNHNVMYWYQQKSSQAPKLLFHYYDKDFNNEADTPDNFQSRRPNTSFCFLDIRSPGLGDTAMYLCATSREDPGSSPNGYTFGSGTRLTVV.